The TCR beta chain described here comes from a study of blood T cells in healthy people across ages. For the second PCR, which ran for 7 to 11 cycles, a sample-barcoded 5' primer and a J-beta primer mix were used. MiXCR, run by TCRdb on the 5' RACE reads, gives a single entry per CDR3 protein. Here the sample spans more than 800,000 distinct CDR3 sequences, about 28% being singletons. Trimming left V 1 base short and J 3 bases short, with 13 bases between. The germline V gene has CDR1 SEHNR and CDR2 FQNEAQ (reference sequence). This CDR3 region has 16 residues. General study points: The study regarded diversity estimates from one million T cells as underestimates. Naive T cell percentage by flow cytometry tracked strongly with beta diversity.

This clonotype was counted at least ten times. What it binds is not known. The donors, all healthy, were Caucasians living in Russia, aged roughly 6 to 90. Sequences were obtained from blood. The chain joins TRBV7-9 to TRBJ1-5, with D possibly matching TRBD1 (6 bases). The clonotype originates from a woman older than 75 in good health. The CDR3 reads CASSLGSGTLNQPQHF. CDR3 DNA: TGTGCCAGCAGCTTAGGGTCTGGGACACTCAATCAGCCCCAGCATTTT.